The present TCR beta chain was sequenced within a study of blood T cell repertoires in COVID-19. Overall study context: Samples came from the United States, Italy and Spain, spanning acute and convalescent COVID-19.

Grouping used clinical history reported by participants in a survey and questionnaire. The CDR3 contains 14 residues. Germline CDR1 reads SQVTM; CDR2 reads ANQGSEA. Trimming at V came to 4 bases and at J to 0 bases, leaving 4 bases not matched to a gene. The authors' processing: Amplification of reference gene primers provided the estimated nucleated cell counts. Assay: immunoSEQ multiplex PCR; the TCRdb copy retains only in-frame clones and omits some. That table supplies the V and J calls and clone size; D and trimming were determined from the DNA. The sample has 200,000 to 250,000 clones; roughly 89% are singletons.

Material: PBMCs or T cells enriched from blood (not recorded which). The V gene is TRBV29-1, the J gene TRBJ2-3, with 7 bases matching TRBD2. The sequence derives from a woman aged 25 to 39 with acute COVID-19. The CDR3, as DNA: TGCAGCGTTGGTGTTAGCGGGAGCACAGATACGCAGTATTTT. Its protein is CSVGVSGSTDTQYF.